This TCR beta chain was sequenced during a study of T-cell reconstitution after alpha-beta-depleted transplantation in children. During its preparation, the TCRbeta library received unique molecular identifiers. Each CDR3 protein is one row after TCRdb ran MiXCR on the PCR reads. The sample carries around 500,000 distinct CDR3 sequences, approximately 22% recorded once. Germline V gene sequence: CDR1 DFQATT, CDR2 SNEGSKA (reference sequence). The CDR3 consists of 16 residues. V was clipped by 3 bases and J by 4 bases; unmatched bases: 8. Points on this clonotype: No antigen is known for it.

Study results and caveats: Several hundred rapidly expanded clones from non-depleted graft cells reportedly supplied alpha-beta T cells about two months post-transplant. Several patients had high TCRbeta diversity at day 60; it came from surviving recipient T cells and thymic progenitors.

The sequencing here drew on PBMCs, mostly from graft donor cells, taken 360 days after TCRalphabeta/CD19-depleted stem cell transplant. V is TRBV20-1 and J is TRBJ2-1; 11 nucleotides align to TRBD2. This TCR derives from a boy under three years old who had a stem cell transplant for acute myeloid leukemia, so the T cells may come from the graft donor. CDR3 residues: CSARLAGGLPYNEQFF. For the CDR3, the DNA is TGCAGTGCTAGGCTAGCGGGGGGCCTCCCGTACAATGAGCAGTTCTTC.